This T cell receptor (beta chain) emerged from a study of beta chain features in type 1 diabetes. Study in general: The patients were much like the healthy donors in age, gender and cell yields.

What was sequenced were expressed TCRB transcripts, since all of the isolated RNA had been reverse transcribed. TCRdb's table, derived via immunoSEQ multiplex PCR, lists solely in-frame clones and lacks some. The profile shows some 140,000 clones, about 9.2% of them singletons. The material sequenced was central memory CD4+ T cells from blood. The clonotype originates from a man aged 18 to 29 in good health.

The CDR3 DNA sequence: TGCGCCAGCAGCTTGGGGCAGGACTACGAGCAGTACTTC. It translates to CASSLGQDYEQYF. V gene TRBV5-1 combines with J gene TRBJ2-7, with D unresolved. The CDR3 is made up of 13 amino acids. In germline, CDR1 is SGHRS, CDR2 YFSETQ. Trimming removed 0 bases from V and 3 bases from J, with 7 bases in between.